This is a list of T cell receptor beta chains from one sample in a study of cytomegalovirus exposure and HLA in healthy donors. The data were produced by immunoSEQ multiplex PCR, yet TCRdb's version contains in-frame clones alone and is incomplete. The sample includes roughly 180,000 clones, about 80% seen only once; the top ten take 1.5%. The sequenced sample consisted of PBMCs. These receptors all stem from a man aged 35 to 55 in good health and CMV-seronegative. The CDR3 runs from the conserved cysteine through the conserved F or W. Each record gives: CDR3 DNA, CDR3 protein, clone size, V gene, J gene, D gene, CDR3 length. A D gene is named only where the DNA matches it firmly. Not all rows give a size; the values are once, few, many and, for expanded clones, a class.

TGCGCCAGCAGCTTGGGTGAGGGCCTTTACAATGAGCAGTTCTTC	CASSLGEGLYNEQFF	-	TRBV5-1	TRBJ2-1	-	15
TGTGCCAGCAGCCGCGCTGCCGGGACTGAAGAGACCCAGTACTTC	CASSRAAGTEETQYF	-	TRBV4-2	TRBJ2-5	-	15
TGTGCCAGCAGTCCCCCAGGGGATAATTCACCCCTCCACTTT	CASSPPGDNSPLHF	-	TRBV28	TRBJ1-6	-	14
TGCGCCAGCAGTCCAGGACAGACTTTTAACACTGAAGCTTTCTTT	CASSPGQTFNTEAFF	-	TRBV5-1	TRBJ1-1	-	15
TGTGCTAGCAGCTCGACAGGGCCTGGAAACACCATATATTTT	CASSSTGPGNTIYF	once	TRBV7-7	TRBJ1-3	TRBD1	14
TGTGCTAGCAGCGCCGGGACAGGGCACACCGGGGAGCTGTTTTTT	CASSAGTGHTGELFF	-	TRBV7-7	TRBJ2-2	TRBD1	15
TGTGCCAGCAGTCCTAGCGGGGACCACTACAATGAGCAGTTCTTC	CASSPSGDHYNEQFF	-	TRBV28	TRBJ2-1	TRBD2	15
TGTGCCAGCAGTGTAAGACAGGGGTTAGAGAACACTGAAGCTTTCTTT	CASSVRQGLENTEAFF	few	TRBV2	TRBJ1-1	TRBD1	16
TGCGCCAGCAGCCAAGCCCTTAACCGGGACAGGAATGAAAAACTGTTTTTT	CASSQALNRDRNEKLFF	-	TRBV4-1	TRBJ1-4	TRBD1	17
TGTGCCACCGTACGGGGCGGGGTGAATGAGCAGTTCTTC	CATVRGGVNEQFF	-	TRBV19	TRBJ2-1	-	13
TGTGCCAGCAGTTTATTGACAGGATCCAATGAAAAACTGTTTTTT	CASSLLTGSNEKLFF	few	TRBV28	TRBJ1-4	-	15
TGTGCCAGCAGTTATCCTACAGGGGCCTTCAATGAAAAACTGTTTTTT	CASSYPTGAFNEKLFF	-	TRBV28	TRBJ1-4	TRBD1	16
TGTGCCAGCAGTGTCGAGGCAGTTAATCAGCCCCAGCATTTT	CASSVEAVNQPQHF	-	TRBV2	TRBJ1-5	-	14
TGTGCCAGCAGCAGACTAGCGAGAACAACAGATACGCAGTATTTT	CASSRLARTTDTQYF	-	TRBV14	TRBJ2-3	TRBD2	15
TGCGCCAGCAGCCAAGATCCGGGGGAGGATACGCAGTATTTT	CASSQDPGEDTQYF	-	TRBV4-1	TRBJ2-3	-	14
TGTGCCAGCTCACCACCGGAGCGGAGGGGCTACGAGCAGTACTTC	CASSPPERRGYEQYF	few	TRBV18	TRBJ2-7	-	15
TGTGCCAGCAGCACTTCGGACAGGGTGCGTCAGCCCCAGCATTTT	CASSTSDRVRQPQHF	-	TRBV7-9	TRBJ1-5	TRBD1	15
TGTGCCAGCAGTTACCGAGCGGGAGGGCCGAAGGAGACCCAGTACTTC	CASSYRAGGPKETQYF	-	TRBV27	TRBJ2-5	TRBD2	16
TGTGCCAGCAGCGTAGGGGGGCTTGATGGAAACACCATATATTTT	CASSVGGLDGNTIYF	-	TRBV9	TRBJ1-3	-	15
TGTGCCAGCAGCCTGGGGGTATTATCAGGGGCGCCTAGGAATCAGCCCCAGCATTTT	CASSLGVLSGAPRNQPQHF	-	TRBV5-6	TRBJ1-5	-	19
TGTGCCAGCAGCTTGAGACAGGGGCACAATGAGCAGTTCTTC	CASSLRQGHNEQFF	few	TRBV5-6	TRBJ2-1	TRBD1	14
TGTGCCAGCAGCGCGGTGCCCGGCTCCTACAATGAGCAGTTCTTC	CASSAVPGSYNEQFF	-	TRBV5-5	TRBJ2-1	-	15
TGTGCCAGCAGCTTACCCGTCAAGGCGCGGGGGGCTTACGGGGAGCTGTTTTTT	CASSLPVKARGAYGELFF	-	TRBV7-6	TRBJ2-2	TRBD2	18
TGTGCCAGCACATATGCTAGCGGGGGTGGCACCTACGAGCAGTACTTC	CASTYASGGGTYEQYF	-	TRBV7-2	TRBJ2-7	TRBD2	16
TGTGCCAGCAGTATGACTAGCGGTACCTACAATGAGCAGTTCTTC	CASSMTSGTYNEQFF	-	TRBV6-1	TRBJ2-1	TRBD2	15
TGTGCCAGCAGCTTGGTTACGGGGGGGGAGGAAAAACTGTTTTTT	CASSLVTGGEEKLFF	-	TRBV5-4	TRBJ1-4	-	15
TGTGCCAGCCAAAGCGGGACCTACAATGAGCAGTTCTTC	CASQSGTYNEQFF	-	TRBV6-5	TRBJ2-1	TRBD2	13
TGTGCCAGCAGGTCAACAGGGGGATCAGGAAACACCATATATTTT	CASRSTGGSGNTIYF	-	TRBV6-6	TRBJ1-3	TRBD1	15
TGTGCCTGGGCCCGAACAGGACTAAATCAGCCCCAGCATTTT	CAWARTGLNQPQHF	-	TRBV30	TRBJ1-5	-	14
TGCGCCAGCAGCTTGTCCCTAGCGGTCTACAATGAGCAGTTCTTC	CASSLSLAVYNEQFF	once	TRBV5-1	TRBJ2-1	TRBD2	15
TGTGCCAGCACCCAGGGTGTCTCCTACAATGAGCAGTTCTTC	CASTQGVSYNEQFF	-	TRBV6-5	TRBJ2-1	-	14
TGTGCCAGCAGCTTAAACCCCCTGAGAGGGCCCCTCTCCTACAATGAGCAGTTCTTC	CASSLNPLRGPLSYNEQFF	-	TRBV11-3	TRBJ2-1	-	19
TGTGCCAGCAACCCGAGCTCCTACAATGAGCAGTTCTTC	CASNPSSYNEQFF	-	TRBV6-1	TRBJ2-1	-	13
TGTGCCAGCTCACCACTAGCGGGAGGCGGCACCGGGGAGCTGTTTTTT	CASSPLAGGGTGELFF	-	TRBV18	TRBJ2-2	TRBD2	16
TGTGCCTGGAGGTTAGCGGGGGGCAGGGAGACCCAGTACTTC	CAWRLAGGRETQYF	-	TRBV30	TRBJ2-5	TRBD2	14
TGTGCCACCAGCGAAGATAAATGGGCAGGCAACTATGGCTACACCTTC	CATSEDKWAGNYGYTF	-	TRBV15	TRBJ1-2	-	16
TGCGCCAGCAGCCTGGGGACAGAGAACACTGAAGCTTTCTTT	CASSLGTENTEAFF	-	TRBV4-3	TRBJ1-1	TRBD1	14
TGTGCCAGCAGCGTAGATGGAGGGAGCGCAGATACGCAGTATTTT	CASSVDGGSADTQYF	-	TRBV9	TRBJ2-3	-	15
TGTGCCAGCAGCTATCCCTTAGCGGCCACAACTCGCACAGATACGCAGTATTTT	CASSYPLAATTRTDTQYF	-	TRBV7-9	TRBJ2-3	-	18
TGTGCCAGCAGCGTCACAGGGGATAATTCACCCCTCCACTTT	CASSVTGDNSPLHF	-	TRBV7-3	TRBJ1-6	TRBD1	14
TGTGCCAGCAGTGGAACGGGGACAGGGAAAGCAGATACGCAGTATTTT	CASSGTGTGKADTQYF	-	TRBV28	TRBJ2-3	TRBD1	16
TGTGCCTGGACCCTGGGGGGTAGCGGGAGGACCTACGAGCAGTACTTC	CAWTLGGSGRTYEQYF	-	TRBV30	TRBJ2-7	TRBD2	16
TGTGCCTGCGGGAAAGGACCCAATGAGCAGTTCTTC	CACGKGPNEQFF	-	TRBV11-3	TRBJ2-1	-	12
TGTGCCAGCAGCTTAGATCGTACGTCCACGGTCTACGAGCAGTACTTC	CASSLDRTSTVYEQYF	-	TRBV11-2	TRBJ2-7	-	16
TGTGCCAGCGAACAGGGGGCGGCCTACGAGCAGTACTTC	CASEQGAAYEQYF	-	TRBV6-6	TRBJ2-7	TRBD1	13
TGTGCCAGCAGACCTGACAGGGGCCTTAACTATGGCTACACCTTC	CASRPDRGLNYGYTF	-	TRBV5-5	TRBJ1-2	TRBD1	15
TGTGCAAGTCGCCGGACAGGGCTGGAGAACACTGAAGCTTTCTTT	CASRRTGLENTEAFF	once	TRBV12-2	TRBJ1-1	-	15
TGTGCCAGCACAAGACAGGGGGTTAAGAACGAGCAGTACTTC	CASTRQGVKNEQYF	-	TRBV2	TRBJ2-7	TRBD1	14
TGTGCCAGCAGTCGACAGGGGAGTAGCAATCAGCCCCAGCATTTT	CASSRQGSSNQPQHF	few	TRBV6-5	TRBJ1-5	TRBD1	15
TGTGCCAGCAGCCGCAACTTCTTAGATACGCAGTATTTT	CASSRNFLDTQYF	-	TRBV27	TRBJ2-3	-	13
TGCGCCAGCAGCCAATACGGGGGTTACGAGCAGTACTTC	CASSQYGGYEQYF	-	TRBV4-3	TRBJ2-7	-	13
TGTGCCAGCGCCTTCAGGGAGAACACTGAAGCTTTCTTT	CASAFRENTEAFF	once	TRBV7-8	TRBJ1-1	-	13
TGTGCCAGCAGGTCGGTTAGCTCCTACGAGCAGTACTTC	CASRSVSSYEQYF	-	TRBV27	TRBJ2-7	-	13
TGTGCCAGCAGCTCAGATAGGGGAATGGACGAAAAACTGTTTTTT	CASSSDRGMDEKLFF	-	TRBV11-3	TRBJ1-4	-	15
TGCGCCAGCAGCTTTATCGGGCAGGGTGAAGCTTTCTTT	CASSFIGQGEAFF	once	TRBV5-1	TRBJ1-1	-	13
TGTGCCAGCAGCTGGGGGGAGGGGCGCGAGCAGTACTTC	CASSWGEGREQYF	-	TRBV7-9	TRBJ2-7	TRBD2	13
TGTGCCAGCAGTGAATTGGGACAGTTCTCCTACGAGCAGTACTTC	CASSELGQFSYEQYF	-	TRBV25-1	TRBJ2-7	TRBD1	15
TGTGCCAGTAGTCAAAGGACAGGAAGTTATGGCTACACCTTC	CASSQRTGSYGYTF	-	TRBV19	TRBJ1-2	TRBD1	14
TGTGCCAGTAGTATAGATGAGCGGATATATGGCTACACCTTC	CASSIDERIYGYTF	-	TRBV19	TRBJ1-2	-	14